The next 32 T cell receptor beta chains were all read from a single sample in a study of cytomegalovirus exposure and HLA in healthy donors. The PCR used 60 Vbeta and 13 Jbeta primers. The protocol was immunoSEQ multiplex PCR, while the TCRdb copy is restricted to in-frame clones and leaves out a portion. The data hold a few hundred thousand clones, with more than 65% observed a single time. Sequenced: PBMCs. These TCRs come from a woman aged 30 to 39 in good health and CMV-seronegative.

Concerning this clone itself: This sample also contains other DNA sequences that code for the same CDR3. The chain couples TRBV5-6 to TRBJ1-2; tentatively, D is TRBD1 (6 bases). The V gene lost 4 bases and the J gene lost 4 bases, with 11 bases spanning the gap. This CDR3 is built from 13 residues. Germline CDR1 is SGHDT and CDR2 is YYEEEE. The CDR3 here is CASSLGQTYGYTF. The CDR3 nucleotides read TGTGCCAGCAGCCTGGGACAAACCTATGGCTACACCTTC.

The chain combines TRBV5-1 with TRBJ2-1; 13 bases are a match to TRBD2. CDR3 length: 16 residues. Germline-derived CDR1 and CDR2 are SGHRS and YFSETQ. The trim removed 3 bases at V and 8 bases at J, leaving 8 bases unmatched. CDR3 nucleotide sequence: TGCGCCAGCAGCTCCCGAGGACTAGCGGGAGAGGATGAGCAGTTCTTC. Translation: CASSSRGLAGEDEQFF.

The chain couples TRBV4-2 to TRBJ2-3, with D tentatively TRBD2 (6 bases). The CDR3 runs to 14 residues. Germline CDR1 and CDR2: LGHNA and YNFKEQ. Trimming shortened V by 4 bases and J by 3 bases, and 11 bases separated the two germline ends. The CDR3 region is CASSLGLQTDTQYF. The DNA for the CDR3 is TGTGCCAGCAGCCTAGGACTACAAACAGATACGCAGTATTTT.

This rearrangement joins TRBV11-2 to TRBJ2-7, with 10 bases matching TRBD1. Germline assignment: CDR1 SGHAT and CDR2 FQNNGV. This CDR3 has 14 residues. V gave up 6 bases and J gave up 6 bases; unmatched junction bases: 8. This CDR3 is CASSPGTGVVEQYF. As DNA, the CDR3 is TGTGCCAGCAGTCCCGGGACAGGGGTAGTCGAGCAGTACTTC.

This chain links TRBV6-6 with TRBJ1-5; TRBD1 matches at 7 bases. The junction had 8 bases not matched to a gene; V was cut back by 5 bases and J by 7 bases. This CDR3 is 14 amino acids long. Germline loops: CDR1 MNHNY, CDR2 SVGAGI (reference sequence). CDR3: CASSPTGLDQPQHF. CDR3 nucleotides: TGTGCCAGCAGTCCGACAGGGCTTGACCAGCCCCAGCATTTT.

A note on this clone: An end of the junction does not agree with germline; a read error may underlie this. The chain employs TRBV7-9 and TRBJ1-1; no clear D gene. CDR1 SEHNR and CDR2 FQNEAQ come from the germline V gene (reference sequence). CDR3 length equals 12 residues. CDR3 protein: CSSSLDVSLLNF. CDR3 nucleotides: TGTTCCAGCAGCTTAGACGTTTCCCTGCTAAATTTT.

The chain has TRBV7-9 and TRBJ1-5; the D gene is possibly TRBD1 (5 bases). CDR3 length: 17 residues. Germline lookup yields CDR1 SEHNR and CDR2 FQNEAQ (reference sequence). Trimming removed 3 bases from V and 6 bases from J, with 21 bases in between. In DNA, the CDR3 is TGTGCCAGCAGCTTGTATCTGGGGCTGACGCAGATTCAGCCCCAGCATTTT. This codes for CASSLYLGLTQIQPQHF. The full variable domain, rest sourced from reference TRBV7-9 and TRBJ1-5, is DTGVSQNPRHKITKRGQNVTFRCDPISEHNRLYWYRQTLGQGPEFLTYFQNEAQLEKSRLLSDRFSAERPKGSFSTLEIQRTEQGDSAMYLCASSLYLGLTQIQPQHFGDGTRLSIL.

The V gene is TRBV11-3, the J gene TRBJ2-5; 9 bases are shared with TRBD1. V dropped 5 bases and J dropped 1; count of bases not matched to a gene: 5. Germline values: CDR1 SGHNT, CDR2 YENEEA. The CDR3 sequence is 15 residues long. CDR3 DNA sequence: TGTGCCAGCAGCCGGGACAGGGACCCCCAAGAGACCCAGTACTTC. Protein sequence: CASSRDRDPQETQYF.

The chain joins TRBV21-1 to TRBJ1-4. TRBV21-1 is marked as a pseudogene. The CDR3 extends over 12 amino acids. The CDR3, as DNA: TGTGCCCTGCGGGTGCCGCTGGGAAAAACTGTTTTT. Amino acid sequence: CALRVPLGKTVF.

This clone was found a few times. The V and J genes are TRBV6-6 and TRBJ1-3; the D is unclear. This CDR3 comprises 14 residues. Germline V gene sequence: CDR1 MNHNY, CDR2 SVGAGI (reference sequence). V was trimmed by 4 bases and J by 0 bases, leaving 7 bases between them. CDR3 residues: CASSSLSSGNTIYF. CDR3 sequence (DNA): TGTGCCAGCAGTTCACTGAGCTCTGGAAACACCATATATTTT.

This sequence joins TRBV10-3 and TRBJ2-5; 7 bases agree with TRBD2. Germline V gene lookup returns CDR1 ENHRY and CDR2 SYGVKD. The CDR3 has 14 residues. V shed 6 bases, J shed 2 bases, and the junction held 6 bases outside the gene matches. Here the CDR3 DNA reads TGTGCCATCAGGGATAGCGGGTTACAAGAGACCCAGTACTTC. This gives the protein CAIRDSGLQETQYF.

This clone occurred a few times. This sequence joins TRBV30 and TRBJ2-1, with D possibly being TRBD2 (6 bases). V was cut by 0 bases and J by 13 bases, with 13 bases left in between. The CDR3 is 12 amino acids. The germline V gene has CDR1 GTSNPN and CDR2 SVGIG (reference sequence). The CDR3 nucleotides are TGTGCCTGGAGTGTACGGCTAGCGATACAGTTCTTC. Translation gives CAWSVRLAIQFF.

This clone was observed once. The V call is TRBV9, the J call TRBJ2-5; D might be TRBD2 (6 bases). The CDR3 is made up of 15 amino acids. The germline CDR1 and CDR2 sequences are SGDLS and YYNGEE. The V end lost 0 bases, the J end lost 5 bases, and 14 bases lay between the germline ends. The CDR3 region has the DNA TGTGCCAGCAGCGTAGGGGTAGGCCGGGGGGAGACCCAGTACTTC. Protein: CASSVGVGRGETQYF.

The V gene is TRBV2, the J gene TRBJ2-5; the D gene is possibly TRBD2 (6 bases). The CDR3 length is 12 residues. The V end was cut by 6 bases, the J end by 4 bases, with 9 bases between. Germline-derived CDR1 and CDR2 are SNHLY and FYNNEI. Here the CDR3 reads CASRLAVETQYF. CDR3 nucleotide sequence: TGTGCCAGCAGACTAGCAGTAGAGACCCAGTACTTC.

The chain joins TRBV10-3 to TRBJ1-2, with a tentative D call TRBD1 (5 bases). V was pared by 6 bases and J by 4 bases, with 15 bases between. Germline loops: CDR1 ENHRY, CDR2 SYGVKD. The CDR3 length is 14 residues. The CDR3, as DNA: TGTGCCATCAGCGGGGCGGGGTCGAGCTATGGCTACACCTTC. This sequence encodes CAISGAGSSYGYTF.

The genes are TRBV7-8 and TRBJ1-3; 8 nucleotides agree with TRBD1. Germline CDR1 SGHVS, CDR2 FQNEAQ. J was trimmed by 7 bases and V by 0 bases; bases with no gene match: 14. The CDR3 contains 18 residues. The CDR3 region is CASSLAHRPRQGTNTIYF. The CDR3 DNA reads as TGTGCCAGCAGCTTAGCTCATAGACCGAGACAGGGGACGAACACCATATATTTT. The full variable domain, its missing parts supplied by reference TRBV7-8 and TRBJ1-3, is GAGVSQSPRYKVAKRGQDVALRCDPISGHVSLFWYQQALGQGPEFLTYFQNEAQLDKSGLPSDRFFAERPEGSVSTLKIQRTQQEDSAVYLCASSLAHRPRQGTNTIYFGEGSWLTVV.

This chain joins TRBV7-2 and TRBJ2-1, with D possibly matching TRBD1 (7 bases). The CDR3 contains 15 residues. V was pared by 5 bases and J by 2 bases, with 13 bases between. Germline V lookup: CDR1 SGHTA, CDR2 FQGNSA. CDR3 amino acids: CASSPRGAPYNEQFF. The CDR3 DNA follows: TGTGCCAGCAGCCCCAGGGGGGCCCCCTACAATGAGCAGTTCTTC.

J is TRBJ1-5 and V is TRBV9; D is undetermined. The germline V gene has CDR1 SGDLS and CDR2 YYNGEE. Deletions cut 0 bases from V and 8 bases from J, with 9 bases between. This CDR3 comprises 13 residues. CDR3 in amino acids: CASSVDWEEPQHF. The CDR3 DNA reads TGTGCCAGCAGCGTAGATTGGGAGGAGCCCCAGCATTTT.

This sequence joins TRBV7-9 and TRBJ2-6; possible D gene TRBD2, 5 bases. This CDR3 is 17 amino acids long. Germline values: CDR1 SEHNR, CDR2 FQNEAQ (reference sequence). V shed 5 bases and J shed 3 bases, with 17 bases lying between them. The CDR3: CASSLPDSRGGANVLTF. Here the CDR3 DNA reads TGTGCCAGCAGCCTGCCGGACTCTAGAGGTGGGGCCAACGTCCTGACTTTC.

V usage is TRBV5-1 and J usage is TRBJ2-5; TRBD2 agrees at 13 bases. The CDR3 has 16 residues. CDR1 and CDR2 from the germline V gene are SGHRS and YFSETQ. After removal of 4 bases from V and 5 bases from J, the junction contained 8 bases not matched to a gene. Written as DNA, the CDR3 is TGCGCCAGCAGCGAACGGACTAGCGGGAGTGGGGAGACCCAGTACTTC. Its translation: CASSERTSGSGETQYF.

The chain is built from TRBV5-1 and TRBJ2-5, with 15 positions matching TRBD2. The CDR3 loop spans 16 amino acids. Germline V gene data show CDR1 as SGHRS and CDR2 as YFSETQ. The junction had 3 bases not matched to a gene; V was cut back by 4 bases and J by 2 bases. In DNA form, the CDR3 reads TGCGCCAGCAGCCAAGGACTAGCGGGAGGGCAAGAGACCCAGTACTTC. Translating it yields CASSQGLAGGQETQYF.

The chain recombines TRBV5-4 with TRBJ2-7, with TRBD2 matching 8 bases. The CDR3 extends over 16 amino acids. The germline V gene has CDR1 SGHNT and CDR2 YYREEE (reference sequence). The junction had 13 bases not matched to a gene; V was cut back by 3 bases and J by 5 bases. In DNA, the CDR3 is TGTGCCAGCAGCTGGCTATCCGGGACTAGTCGCCACGAGCAGTACTTC. Amino acid sequence: CASSWLSGTSRHEQYF.

The chain is built from TRBV18 and TRBJ1-1; 7 bases map to TRBD1. Looked up from germline, CDR1 is KGHSH and CDR2 is LQKENI. V dropped 3 bases and J dropped 0; count of bases not matched to a gene: 13. This CDR3 has 18 residues. The chain's CDR3 is CASSPKTLQGTMNTEAFF. The CDR3 DNA reads as TGTGCCAGCTCACCGAAGACCTTACAGGGGACAATGAACACTGAAGCTTTCTTT.

This sequence joins TRBV7-9 and TRBJ2-6; TRBD1 agrees at 8 bases. Germline CDR1 SEHNR, CDR2 FQNEAQ (reference sequence). Unmatched junction bases numbered 10, after V lost 5 bases and J lost 1 base. The CDR3 extends over 18 amino acids. The CDR3 protein is CASSPRTGLRSGANVLTF. CDR3 nucleotide sequence: TGTGCCAGCAGCCCTCGGACAGGGTTGAGGTCTGGGGCCAACGTCCTGACTTTC.

The V gene is TRBV6-5, the J gene TRBJ1-2, with D perhaps matching TRBD1 (5 bases). Trimming pared 1 base from V and 6 bases from J, leaving 9 bases between. Per germline, CDR1 MNHEY and CDR2 SVGAGI. The CDR3 is 13 residues long. The CDR3 DNA follows: TGTGCCAGCAGTTACTTCAGGGCCGATGGCTACACCTTC. This encodes CASSYFRADGYTF.

The chain carries TRBV6-1 and TRBJ1-5; 10 bases line up with TRBD1. The V gene's germline CDR1 is MNHNS and CDR2 SASEGT. Unmatched junction bases numbered 8, after V lost 6 bases and J lost 6 bases. CDR3 length equals 15 residues. CDR3 sequence reads: CASSYRQGAGQPQHF. The CDR3 bases are TGTGCCAGCAGCTATAGACAGGGGGCGGGTCAGCCCCAGCATTTT.

The J gene is TRBJ2-2, the V gene TRBV5-1; D gene unclear. V was shortened by 0 bases and J by 4 bases, with 7 bases between the two germline ends. From germline, CDR1 is SGHRS and CDR2 YFSETQ. The CDR3 covers 14 residues. CDR3 sequence: CASSLESPTGELFF. The CDR3 bases are TGCGCCAGCAGCTTGGAGAGTCCCACCGGGGAGCTGTTTTTT.

This sequence joins TRBV11-3 and TRBJ1-5; D is unresolved. The length of the CDR3 is 16 residues. V lost 0 bases to trimming and J lost 2 bases, with 11 bases between them. The germline CDR1 and CDR2 sequences are SGHNT and YENEEA. The CDR3 protein is CASSLDWRSRNQPQHF. For the CDR3, the DNA is TGTGCCAGCAGCTTAGATTGGAGGTCCCGCAATCAGCCCCAGCATTTT.

This clone was counted only a few times. The chain recombines TRBV5-1 with TRBJ1-1, with 7 bases aligning to TRBD1. The CDR3 loop spans 14 amino acids. V was clipped by 1 base and J by 11 bases; unmatched bases: 11. In germline, CDR1 is SGHRS, CDR2 YFSETQ. DNA of the CDR3: TGCGCCAGCAGCTTGCTCTCCCGACAGGGCGAGGCTTTCTTT. Encoded protein: CASSLLSRQGEAFF.

The chain uses TRBV5-1 and TRBJ2-2, with D possibly TRBD2 on 5 matching bases. The CDR3 length is 15 residues. Trimming took off 4 bases at V and 5 bases at J, with 15 bases between the two ends. CDR1 and CDR2 (germline): SGHRS, YFSETQ. The CDR3 region has the DNA TGCGCCAGCAGCCCCGAGGGTGGGGTAACCGGGGAGCTGTTTTTT. Amino acids: CASSPEGGVTGELFF.

In this sample, this clone turned up a few times. The rearrangement joins TRBV4-1 to TRBJ2-5, with TRBD2 as a possible D gene (6 bases). Looked up from germline, CDR1 is MGHRA and CDR2 is YSYEKL. The germline V and J ends were trimmed by 0 bases and 0 bases, with 8 bases remaining between them. The length of the CDR3 is 15 residues. The CDR3 region has the DNA TGCGCCAGCAGCCAAGATGGGGGGTACCAAGAGACCCAGTACTTC. Amino acids: CASSQDGGYQETQYF.

The chain employs TRBV19 and TRBJ1-1; TRBD1 is a possible D gene (6 bases). The CDR3 extends over 15 amino acids. V lost 7 bases, J lost 1 base, and 16 bases lay in between. Looked up from germline, CDR1 is LNHDA and CDR2 is SQIVND (reference sequence). CDR3 in DNA: TGTGCCAGTAATCCGGGACACCTACAGAACACTGAAGCTTTCTTT. Its protein product is CASNPGHLQNTEAFF.